This note documents a single TCR beta chain sequence. The antigen it recognizes is unknown. The sample holds no much larger clone one base away, and base qualities are not on file. The collaborating institutions used their own protocols to collect whole blood in K2EDTA tubes. For TCRbeta analysis, collaborator samples were shipped as frozen whole blood, as isolated PBMCs, or as DNA extracted from either sample type. Between the V and J ends, shortened by 1 base and 0 bases respectively, the junction contains 16 bases. For CDR1 and CDR2, the germline V gene lists MGHRA and YSYEKL. The CDR3 runs 17 amino acids, cysteine and phenylalanine included. Solely the CDR3 DNA is kept, with 51 bases framed from the first base. This record belongs to a study of blood T cell repertoires in COVID-19 (dated by TCRdb to 2018 to 2021). Regarding the complete study: Samples from collaborators originated in the United States, Italy and Spain and spanned both the acute and convalescent phases of COVID-19. The dataset comprised deeply sampled blood TCRbeta repertoires from subjects exposed to, actively infected with, or recovered from COVID-19. The repertoires were released in a freely available public database intended as a resource for research on the immune response to SARS-CoV-2. The prospective study material was composed of cDNA or gDNA derived from T cells, B-cell-depleted T cells, or PBMCs. Samples came from the ongoing ImmuneRACE study (first 160 participants) plus 1,254 subjects from 6 global collaborators. Nearly every sample came with metadata listing a de-identified subject ID, COVID-19 status, age in years and sex. Where available, HLA class I and class II types were taken from metadata supplied by the sample provider and were not determined by assay-based typing.

Findings and caveats that apply to the study as a whole: Clinical and demographic metadata were provided uncurated, with the amount varying by source and participant.

TCRbeta CDR3 regions were amplified from genomic DNA using the immunoSEQ Assay, a bias-controlled multiplex PCR. Regarding the original processing steps: The number of nucleated cells in each sample was estimated from the amplification of reference gene primers within the assay. To quantify the absolute abundance of each unique TCRbeta CDR3 rearrangement, sequence reads were collapsed and filtered. Productive Simpson clonality was computed per sample as the square root of Simpson's diversity index over productive rearrangements. TCRdb obtained this table from immuneACCESS and retained in-frame rearrangements with V and J assigned. These tables miss some clones; where compared with another copy, unresolved V genes account for less than half of the shortfall, and the remainder is unexplained. For V, J and clone size, that table is used; D and trimming come from the DNA. In all, the sample holds about 140,000 clones, and 85% to 90% of those were seen once. The ten largest clonotypes hold just over 3% of the sample.

The specimen was peripheral blood. This chain joins TRBV4-1 to TRBJ2-7; the D gene identity is not certain. The source is a woman in her fifties or sixties with active COVID-19. The CDR3 protein sequence reads: CASSQGGFDGYSYEQYF. The DNA is as follows: TGCGCCAGCAGCCAAGGCGGTTTTGATGGCTACTCCTACGAGCAGTACTTC.